These T cell receptor beta chains were read from a single sample in a study of shared clonotypes between healthy human individuals. Some clones are missing from TCRdb's copy, which holds only in-frame ones; the method was immunoSEQ multiplex PCR. The table shows over 2 million clones, with roughly 96% occurring only once. Input material: naive CD4+ T cells sorted from blood. Source of these receptors: a man younger than 35 in good health. The CDR3 runs from the conserved cysteine through the conserved F or W. The D gene is left open where the match is weak. Rows may omit the clone size; those that give it use once, few, many or a size class.

v_call: TRBV10-1; d_call: TRBD1; j_call: TRBJ2-7; clone_size: -; cdr3_aa: CASSPGTGYEQYF; cdr3_nt: TGCGCCAGCAGTCCCGGGACAGGCTACGAGCAGTACTTC
v_call: TRBV28; d_call: TRBD2; j_call: TRBJ2-7; clone_size: -; cdr3_aa: CASSPSGTSNYEQYF; cdr3_nt: TGTGCCAGCAGTCCATCCGGGACTAGCAACTACGAGCAGTACTTC
v_call: TRBV7-8; d_call: -; j_call: TRBJ1-6; clone_size: -; cdr3_aa: CASSPKDSYNSPLHF; cdr3_nt: TGTGCCAGCAGCCCCAAGGACTCCTATAATTCACCCCTCCACTTT
v_call: TRBV27; d_call: -; j_call: TRBJ1-1; clone_size: -; cdr3_aa: CASSLSGGNTEAFF; cdr3_nt: TGTGCCAGCAGTTTATCCGGGGGTAACACTGAAGCTTTCTTT
v_call: TRBV10-3; d_call: TRBD2; j_call: TRBJ2-3; clone_size: -; cdr3_aa: CAIGSGAPSTDTQYF; cdr3_nt: TGTGCCATCGGTAGCGGGGCCCCTAGCACAGATACGCAGTATTTT
v_call: TRBV4-1; d_call: -; j_call: TRBJ1-3; clone_size: -; cdr3_aa: CASSHSGPRSGNTIYF; cdr3_nt: TGCGCCAGCAGCCATTCCGGGCCCCGCTCTGGAAACACCATATATTTT
v_call: TRBV5-1; d_call: TRBD1; j_call: TRBJ1-6; clone_size: -; cdr3_aa: CASSLEGTVYNSPLHF; cdr3_nt: TGCGCCAGCAGCTTGGAAGGGACAGTTTATAATTCACCCCTCCACTTT
v_call: TRBV2; d_call: TRBD1; j_call: TRBJ1-5; clone_size: -; cdr3_aa: CASTSGGTVNQPQHF; cdr3_nt: TGTGCCAGCACCTCGGGAGGGACAGTCAATCAGCCCCAGCATTTT
v_call: TRBV6-1; d_call: -; j_call: TRBJ2-1; clone_size: -; cdr3_aa: CASSGWSRSYNEQFF; cdr3_nt: TGTGCCAGCAGCGGGTGGAGCCGCTCCTACAATGAGCAGTTCTTC
v_call: TRBV18; d_call: -; j_call: TRBJ2-7; clone_size: -; cdr3_aa: CASSPDISYEQYF; cdr3_nt: TGTGCCAGCTCACCGGACATTTCCTACGAGCAGTACTTC
v_call: TRBV10-3; d_call: TRBD2; j_call: TRBJ2-7; clone_size: -; cdr3_aa: CAINPTREGEQYF; cdr3_nt: TGTGCCATCAACCCTACTAGGGAGGGCGAGCAGTACTTC
v_call: TRBV6-5; d_call: TRBD1; j_call: TRBJ1-2; clone_size: -; cdr3_aa: CASSQGAHGYTF; cdr3_nt: TGTGCCAGCAGTCAGGGGGCTCATGGCTACACCTTC
v_call: TRBV27; d_call: -; j_call: TRBJ1-2; clone_size: -; cdr3_aa: CASSFRAGNGYTF; cdr3_nt: TGTGCCAGCAGTTTCCGGGCAGGGAATGGCTACACCTTC
v_call: TRBV7-9; d_call: -; j_call: TRBJ1-2; clone_size: -; cdr3_aa: CASSLSWGDRYGYTF; cdr3_nt: TGTGCCAGCAGCTTATCTTGGGGGGACCGCTATGGCTACACCTTC
v_call: TRBV18; d_call: -; j_call: TRBJ1-1; clone_size: -; cdr3_aa: CASSPRDETKGTEAFF; cdr3_nt: TGTGCCAGCTCCCCCAGGGATGAGACAAAGGGCACTGAAGCTTTCTTT
v_call: TRBV2; d_call: TRBD2; j_call: TRBJ2-7; clone_size: -; cdr3_aa: CATRPLLAGGFSYEQYF; cdr3_nt: TGTGCCACCCGACCTTTACTAGCGGGAGGGTTTTCGTACGAGCAGTACTTC
v_call: TRBV10-3; d_call: -; j_call: TRBJ1-5; clone_size: -; cdr3_aa: CAISVGGDQPQHF; cdr3_nt: TGTGCCATCAGTGTTGGAGGGGATCAGCCCCAGCATTTT
v_call: TRBV6-1; d_call: TRBD1; j_call: TRBJ1-1; clone_size: -; cdr3_aa: CASSEGGRQGPSVAEAFF; cdr3_nt: TGTGCCAGCAGTGAGGGGGGGCGACAGGGCCCTAGTGTGGCTGAAGCTTTCTTT
v_call: TRBV29-1; d_call: -; j_call: TRBJ2-5; clone_size: -; cdr3_aa: CSVEEGETQYF; cdr3_nt: TGCAGCGTTGAAGAAGGGGAGACCCAGTACTTC
v_call: TRBV27; d_call: TRBD2; j_call: TRBJ2-3; clone_size: -; cdr3_aa: CASSLSLGRATDTQYF; cdr3_nt: TGTGCCAGCAGTTTATCGCTCGGGAGGGCCACAGATACGCAGTATTTT
v_call: TRBV30; d_call: -; j_call: TRBJ1-2; clone_size: few; cdr3_aa: CAWSSGFGKSYGYTF; cdr3_nt: TGTGCCTGGTCGTCGGGGTTCGGGAAAAGCTATGGCTACACCTTC
v_call: TRBV6-5; d_call: -; j_call: TRBJ2-3; clone_size: once; cdr3_aa: CASSERPVDTQYF; cdr3_nt: TGTGCCAGCAGCGAAAGACCCGTCGATACGCAGTATTTT
v_call: TRBV5-8; d_call: TRBD1; j_call: TRBJ2-1; clone_size: -; cdr3_aa: CASSSERGTGVNEQFF; cdr3_nt: TGTGCCAGCAGCTCTGAGCGGGGGACAGGGGTAAATGAGCAGTTCTTC
v_call: TRBV7-9; d_call: TRBD2; j_call: TRBJ2-3; clone_size: -; cdr3_aa: CASSPGAGGTDTQYF; cdr3_nt: TGTGCCAGCAGCCCTGGGGCGGGAGGTACGGATACGCAGTATTTT
v_call: TRBV4-1; d_call: TRBD2; j_call: TRBJ2-7; clone_size: -; cdr3_aa: CASRGLAGASYEQYF; cdr3_nt: TGCGCCAGCAGGGGACTAGCGGGGGCCTCCTACGAGCAGTACTTC
v_call: TRBV5-6; d_call: -; j_call: TRBJ2-7; clone_size: -; cdr3_aa: CASSLAGPSPYEQYF; cdr3_nt: TGTGCCAGCAGCTTGGCCGGACCCTCTCCCTACGAGCAGTACTTC
v_call: TRBV18; d_call: -; j_call: TRBJ1-2; clone_size: -; cdr3_aa: CASSQTGPPTNYGYTF; cdr3_nt: TGTGCCAGCTCGCAGACAGGCCCCCCTACTAACTATGGCTACACCTTC
v_call: TRBV4-1; d_call: TRBD1; j_call: TRBJ1-5; clone_size: -; cdr3_aa: CASSHPWDSPAYSNQPQHF; cdr3_nt: TGCGCCAGCAGCCATCCATGGGACAGCCCTGCATATAGCAATCAGCCCCAGCATTTT
v_call: TRBV7-6; d_call: -; j_call: TRBJ2-6; clone_size: -; cdr3_aa: CASSLALGYSGANVLTF; cdr3_nt: TGTGCCAGCAGCTTAGCGCTCGGATACTCTGGGGCCAACGTCCTGACTTTC
v_call: TRBV6-5; d_call: -; j_call: TRBJ2-7; clone_size: -; cdr3_aa: CASGVATKGEQYF; cdr3_nt: TGTGCCAGCGGGGTAGCGACCAAGGGCGAGCAGTACTTC
v_call: TRBV7-2; d_call: TRBD2; j_call: TRBJ2-3; clone_size: once; cdr3_aa: CASSLGTSGSRDTQYF; cdr3_nt: TGTGCCAGCAGCTTAGGGACTAGCGGGAGCCGGGATACGCAGTATTTT
v_call: TRBV11-2; d_call: TRBD1; j_call: TRBJ1-1; clone_size: -; cdr3_aa: CASSKEGAMNTEAFF; cdr3_nt: TGTGCCAGCAGCAAGGAGGGGGCCATGAACACTGAAGCTTTCTTT
v_call: TRBV9; d_call: TRBD1; j_call: TRBJ1-1; clone_size: -; cdr3_aa: CASSVQQGAAGEAFF; cdr3_nt: TGTGCCAGCAGCGTCCAACAGGGGGCAGCTGGTGAAGCTTTCTTT
v_call: TRBV7-2; d_call: TRBD1; j_call: TRBJ1-4; clone_size: -; cdr3_aa: CASSNDRVKLFF; cdr3_nt: TGTGCCAGCAGCAACGACAGGGTAAAACTGTTTTTT
v_call: TRBV4-1; d_call: -; j_call: TRBJ2-1; clone_size: -; cdr3_aa: CASSQVGAGRYNEQFF; cdr3_nt: TGCGCCAGCAGCCAAGTTGGGGCGGGGCGTTACAATGAGCAGTTCTTC
v_call: TRBV7-8; d_call: -; j_call: TRBJ1-1; clone_size: -; cdr3_aa: CASSFVAGHEAFF; cdr3_nt: TGTGCCAGCAGCTTTGTGGCAGGGCACGAAGCTTTCTTT
v_call: TRBV10-3; d_call: -; j_call: TRBJ2-7; clone_size: -; cdr3_aa: CASTFAGEGYEQYF; cdr3_nt: TGTGCCAGTACATTTGCAGGGGAGGGTTACGAGCAGTACTTC
v_call: TRBV6-1; d_call: -; j_call: TRBJ2-7; clone_size: -; cdr3_aa: CASWGHSYEQYF; cdr3_nt: TGTGCCAGCTGGGGACATTCCTACGAGCAGTACTTC
v_call: TRBV19; d_call: TRBD1; j_call: TRBJ1-6; clone_size: once; cdr3_aa: CASSMVGGTGSPSPLHF; cdr3_nt: TGTGCCAGTAGTATGGTTGGCGGGACAGGGTCTCCTTCACCCCTCCACTTT
v_call: TRBV5-1; d_call: -; j_call: TRBJ1-1; clone_size: -; cdr3_aa: CASSLGGPTEAFF; cdr3_nt: TGCGCCAGCAGCTTGGGGGGGCCCACTGAAGCTTTCTTT
v_call: TRBV30; d_call: -; j_call: TRBJ2-3; clone_size: -; cdr3_aa: CAWSQSGNTDTQYF; cdr3_nt: TGTGCCTGGAGTCAAAGCGGTAACACAGATACGCAGTATTTT
v_call: TRBV5-6; d_call: -; j_call: TRBJ1-4; clone_size: once; cdr3_aa: CASSLWSLGAGDEKLFF; cdr3_nt: TGTGCCAGCAGCTTGTGGTCCCTCGGGGCAGGGGACGAAAAACTGTTTTTT
v_call: TRBV9; d_call: TRBD2; j_call: TRBJ2-3; clone_size: -; cdr3_aa: CASSITSGWDTQYF; cdr3_nt: TGTGCCAGCAGCATAACTAGCGGGTGGGATACGCAGTATTTT
v_call: TRBV29-1; d_call: TRBD1; j_call: TRBJ1-5; clone_size: -; cdr3_aa: CSVSTGAAGNQPQHF; cdr3_nt: TGCAGCGTGTCGACAGGGGCGGCTGGCAATCAGCCCCAGCATTTT